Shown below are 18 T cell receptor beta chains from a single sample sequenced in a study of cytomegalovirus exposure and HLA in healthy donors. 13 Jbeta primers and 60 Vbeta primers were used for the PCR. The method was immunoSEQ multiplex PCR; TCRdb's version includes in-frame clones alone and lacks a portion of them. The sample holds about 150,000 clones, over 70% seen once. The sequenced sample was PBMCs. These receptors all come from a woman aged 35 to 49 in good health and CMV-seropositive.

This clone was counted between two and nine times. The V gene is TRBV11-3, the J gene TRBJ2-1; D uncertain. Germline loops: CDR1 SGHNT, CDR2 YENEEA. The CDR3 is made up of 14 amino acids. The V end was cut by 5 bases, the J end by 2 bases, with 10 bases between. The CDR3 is CASSEYRAYNEQFF. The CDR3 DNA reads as TGTGCCAGCAGCGAATACCGGGCCTACAATGAGCAGTTCTTC.

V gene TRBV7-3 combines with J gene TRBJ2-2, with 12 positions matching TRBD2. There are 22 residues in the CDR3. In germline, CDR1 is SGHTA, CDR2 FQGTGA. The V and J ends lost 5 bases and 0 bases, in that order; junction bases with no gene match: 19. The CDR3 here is CASSARVSTSGGANPNTGELFF. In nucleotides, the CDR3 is TGTGCCAGCAGCGCACGAGTCTCGACTAGCGGGGGAGCAAACCCGAACACCGGGGAGCTGTTTTTT.

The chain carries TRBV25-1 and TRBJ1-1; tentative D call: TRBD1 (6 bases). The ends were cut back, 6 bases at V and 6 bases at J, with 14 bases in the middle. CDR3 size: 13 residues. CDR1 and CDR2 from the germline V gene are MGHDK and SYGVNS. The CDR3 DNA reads TGTGCCAGCAGCTTTACAGGGTTCGCTGAAGCTTTCTTT. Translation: CASSFTGFAEAFF. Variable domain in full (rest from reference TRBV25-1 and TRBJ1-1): EADIYQTPRYLVIGTGKKITLECSQTMGHDKMYWYQQDPGMELHLIHYSYGVNSTEKGDLSSESTVSRIRTEHFPLTLESARPSHTSQYLCASSFTGFAEAFFGQGTRLTVV.

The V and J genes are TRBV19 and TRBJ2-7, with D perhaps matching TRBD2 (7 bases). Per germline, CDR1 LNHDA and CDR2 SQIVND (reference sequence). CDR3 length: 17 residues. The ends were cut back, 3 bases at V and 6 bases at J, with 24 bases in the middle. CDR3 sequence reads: CASSIFQPGGGNGEQYF. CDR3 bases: TGTGCCAGTAGTATTTTCCAGCCTGGCGGGGGCAACGGCGAGCAGTACTTC.

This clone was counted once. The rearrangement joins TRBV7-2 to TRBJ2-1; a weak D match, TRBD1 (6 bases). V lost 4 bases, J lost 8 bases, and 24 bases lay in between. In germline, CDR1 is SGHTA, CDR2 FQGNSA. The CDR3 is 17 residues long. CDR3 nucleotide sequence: TGTGCCAGCAGCTCCCAAAGTACCAGTTGGGGGCCTGATGAGCAGTTCTTC. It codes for CASSSQSTSWGPDEQFF.

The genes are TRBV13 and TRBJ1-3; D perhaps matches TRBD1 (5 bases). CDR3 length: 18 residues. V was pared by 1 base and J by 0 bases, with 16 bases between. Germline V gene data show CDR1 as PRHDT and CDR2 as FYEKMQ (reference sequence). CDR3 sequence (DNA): TGTGCCAGCAGCTTAGTCCGGGCGGGGCGGACCTCTGGAAACACCATATATTTT. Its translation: CASSLVRAGRTSGNTIYF.

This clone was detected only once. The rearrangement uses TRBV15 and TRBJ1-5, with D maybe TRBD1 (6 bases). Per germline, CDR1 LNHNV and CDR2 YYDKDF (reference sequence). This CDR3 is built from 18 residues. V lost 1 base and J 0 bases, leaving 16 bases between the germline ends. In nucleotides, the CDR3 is TGTGCCACCAGCAGAGTAGCGGGGGCTCGCTATAGCAATCAGCCCCAGCATTTT. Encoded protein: CATSRVAGARYSNQPQHF. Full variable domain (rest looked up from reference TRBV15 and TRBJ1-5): DAMVIQNPRYQVTQFGKPVTLSCSQTLNHNVMYWYQQKSSQAPKLLFHYYDKDFNNEADTPDNFQSRRPNTSFCFLDIRSPGLGDTAMYLCATSRVAGARYSNQPQHFGDGTRLSIL.

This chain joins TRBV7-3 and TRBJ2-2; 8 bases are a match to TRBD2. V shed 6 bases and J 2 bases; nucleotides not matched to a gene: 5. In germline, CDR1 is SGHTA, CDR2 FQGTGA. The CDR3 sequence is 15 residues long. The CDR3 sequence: CASSLSGGNTGELFF. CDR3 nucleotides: TGTGCCAGCAGTCTGAGCGGGGGAAACACCGGGGAGCTGTTTTTT.

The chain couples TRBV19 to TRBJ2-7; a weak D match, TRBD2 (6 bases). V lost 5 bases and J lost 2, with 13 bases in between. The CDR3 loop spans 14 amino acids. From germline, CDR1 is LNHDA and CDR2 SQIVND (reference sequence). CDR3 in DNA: TGTGCCAGTAGTTCGTGGGAGGTGGCCTACGAGCAGTACTTC. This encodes CASSSWEVAYEQYF.

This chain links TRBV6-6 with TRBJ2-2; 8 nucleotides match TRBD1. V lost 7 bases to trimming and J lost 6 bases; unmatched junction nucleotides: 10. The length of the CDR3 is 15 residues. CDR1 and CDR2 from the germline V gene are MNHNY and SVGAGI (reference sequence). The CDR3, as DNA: TGTGCCAGCACCCCACCGGGACAGGTGTCCGGGGAGCTGTTTTTT. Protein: CASTPPGQVSGELFF.

The CDR3: CASSLSSSTGLGYGYTF. CDR3 in DNA: TGTGCCAGCAGTTTATCTTCATCGACAGGGTTGGGATATGGCTACACCTTC. The chain carries TRBV27 and TRBJ1-2, with TRBD1 matching 7 bases. Germline lookup yields CDR1 MNHEY and CDR2 SMNVEV (reference sequence). Trimming at V came to 0 bases and at J to 5 bases, leaving 12 bases not matched to a gene. The CDR3 sequence is 17 residues long.

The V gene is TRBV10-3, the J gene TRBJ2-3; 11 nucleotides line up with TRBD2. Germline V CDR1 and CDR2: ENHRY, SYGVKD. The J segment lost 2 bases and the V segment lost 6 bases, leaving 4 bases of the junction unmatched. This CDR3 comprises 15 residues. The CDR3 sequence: CAISLTSGDTDTQYF. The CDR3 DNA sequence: TGTGCCATCAGCCTGACTAGCGGGGACACAGATACGCAGTATTTT.

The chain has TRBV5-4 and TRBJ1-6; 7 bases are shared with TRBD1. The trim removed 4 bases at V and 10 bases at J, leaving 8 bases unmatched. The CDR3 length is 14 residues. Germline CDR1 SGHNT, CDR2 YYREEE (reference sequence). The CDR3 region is CASSPTGELSPLHF. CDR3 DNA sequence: TGTGCCAGCAGCCCCACAGGGGAGCTCTCACCCCTCCACTTT.

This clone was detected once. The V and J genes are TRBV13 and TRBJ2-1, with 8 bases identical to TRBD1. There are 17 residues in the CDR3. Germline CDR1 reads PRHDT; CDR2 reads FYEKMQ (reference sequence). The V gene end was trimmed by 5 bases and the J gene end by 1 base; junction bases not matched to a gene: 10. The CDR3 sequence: CASSPRPDRGSYNEQFF. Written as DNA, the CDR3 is TGTGCCAGCAGCCCACGCCCCGACAGGGGATCCTACAATGAGCAGTTCTTC.

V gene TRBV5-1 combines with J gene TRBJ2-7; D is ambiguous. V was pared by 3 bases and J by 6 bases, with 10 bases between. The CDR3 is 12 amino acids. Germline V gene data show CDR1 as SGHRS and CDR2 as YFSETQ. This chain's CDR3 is CASSSIYGEQYF. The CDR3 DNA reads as TGCGCCAGCAGCTCGATCTATGGCGAGCAGTACTTC. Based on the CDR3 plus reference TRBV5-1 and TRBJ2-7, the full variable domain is KAGVTQTPRYLIKTRGQQVTLSCSPISGHRSVSWYQQTPGQGLQFLFEYFSETQRNKGNFPGRFSGRQFSNSRSEMNVSTLELGDSALYLCASSSIYGEQYFGPGTRLTVT.

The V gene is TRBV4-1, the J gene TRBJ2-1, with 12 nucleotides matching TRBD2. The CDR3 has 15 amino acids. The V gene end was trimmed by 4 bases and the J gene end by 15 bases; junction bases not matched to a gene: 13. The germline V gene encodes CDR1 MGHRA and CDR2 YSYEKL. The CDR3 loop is CASSPTTSGGPRPFF. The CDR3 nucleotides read TGCGCCAGCAGCCCAACGACTAGCGGGGGCCCTCGTCCGTTCTTC.

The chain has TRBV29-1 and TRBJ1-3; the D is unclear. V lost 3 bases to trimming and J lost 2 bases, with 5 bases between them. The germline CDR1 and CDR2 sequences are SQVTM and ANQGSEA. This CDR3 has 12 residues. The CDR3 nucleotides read TGCAGCGTTGAGGCGGCTGGAAACACCATATATTTT. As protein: CSVEAAGNTIYF. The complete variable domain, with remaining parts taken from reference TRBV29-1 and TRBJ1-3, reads SAVISQKPSRDICQRGTSLTIQCQVDSQVTMMFWYRQQPGQSLTLIATANQGSEATYESGFVIDKFPISRPNLTFSTLTVSNMSPEDSSIYLCSVEAAGNTIYFGEGSWLTVV.

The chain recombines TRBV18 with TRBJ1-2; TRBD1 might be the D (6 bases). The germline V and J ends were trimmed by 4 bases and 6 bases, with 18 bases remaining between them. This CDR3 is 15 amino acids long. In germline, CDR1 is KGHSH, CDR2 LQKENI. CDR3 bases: TGTGCCAGCTCACAACCGCGACAGTCAGGGGATGGCTACACCTTC. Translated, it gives CASSQPRQSGDGYTF.